This entry lists 22 T cell receptor beta chains sequenced from one sample in a study of T cell repertoires in cytomegalovirus infection. TCRdb reprocessed the reads via MiXCR and lists one record per CDR3 protein. The sample lists fewer than 400,000 distinct CDR3 sequences, roughly 18% occurring once. The sample taken for sequencing was PBMCs. Every receptor here comes from a human donor in good health (CMV status not recorded). Some clones in this sample may be carry-over from other donors' samples.

This clonotype was seen at least ten times. This chain uses TRBV7-2 with TRBJ2-3; D might be TRBD2 (6 bases). V lost 1 base and J lost 3, with 17 bases in between. Per the germline V gene, CDR1 is SGHTA and CDR2 is FQGNSA. This CDR3 has 17 amino acids. CDR3 loop: CASSLGPAGLSTDTQYF. DNA for the CDR3: TGTGCCAGCAGCTTAGGTCCGGCGGGACTGTCAACAGATACGCAGTATTTT.

This chain joins TRBV9 and TRBJ2-1, with TRBD2 matching over 9 bases. CDR1 and CDR2 (germline): SGDLS, YYNGEE. V was pared by 4 bases and J by 4 bases, with 6 bases of the junction left unmatched. This CDR3 region has 15 residues. The CDR3, as DNA: TGTGCCAGCAGCCCGCGGGAGGGCGGGTACAATGAGCAGTTCTTC. This encodes CASSPREGGYNEQFF.

The rearrangement joins TRBV12-3 or TRBV12-4 to TRBJ1-1; 10 positions agree with TRBD1. The CDR3 consists of 14 residues. V was clipped by 6 bases and J by 4 bases; unmatched bases: 5. The DNA for the CDR3 is TGTGCCAGCAGAGACAGGGGGCGCCTCACTGAAGCTTTCTTT. This encodes CASRDRGRLTEAFF.

V and J are TRBV28 and TRBJ2-3; D possibly corresponds to TRBD2 (5 bases). CDR3 length: 14 residues. Trimming left V 7 bases short and J 0 bases short, with 11 bases between. Germline V lookup: CDR1 MDHEN, CDR2 SYDVKM. The chain's CDR3 is CASNGVASTDTQYF. As DNA, the CDR3 is TGTGCCAGCAACGGGGTGGCTAGCACAGATACGCAGTATTTT.

This chain connects TRBV6-1 to TRBJ1-1, with 7 bases that match TRBD1. With V trimmed by 7 bases and J by 6 bases, 14 bases remained unmatched. CDR1 and CDR2 (germline): MNHNS, SASEGT. The CDR3 is 15 residues long. For the CDR3, the DNA is TGTGCCAGCAACGCCGAGACAGGGCAGGTGGCTGAAGCTTTCTTT. Protein: CASNAETGQVAEAFF.

V and J are TRBV11-1 and TRBJ2-3, with D possibly matching TRBD2 (6 bases). CDR1 and CDR2 from the germline V gene are SGHAT and FQDESV (reference sequence). V shed 4 bases and J shed 4 bases, with 15 bases lying between them. The CDR3 contains 15 residues. The CDR3 is CASSYSMWGADTQYF. CDR3 sequence (DNA): TGTGCCAGCAGCTATTCGATGTGGGGGGCAGATACGCAGTATTTT.

This clonotype was detected ten times or more. The chain has TRBV11-2 and TRBJ2-3; 8 bases are shared with TRBD2. The CDR3 has 14 residues. Germline V gene sequence: CDR1 SGHAT, CDR2 FQNNGV. V lost 1 base, J lost 6 bases, and 3 bases stayed unmatched. The CDR3 here is CASSLGPGGDTQYF. CDR3 DNA: TGTGCCAGCAGCTTAGGCCCGGGAGGGGATACGCAGTATTTT.

A remark on this clonotype: A much larger clone differs by one base, so this may be a read error. CDR3 DNA sequence: TGTGCCGGCAGCCTGGGACAGGGGACTTATGCGCAGTATTTT. It encodes CAGSLGQGTYAQYF. The rearrangement uses TRBV7-6 and TRBJ2-3; 10 bases agree with TRBD1. There are 14 residues in the CDR3. From germline, CDR1 is SGHVS and CDR2 FNYEAQ.

The V gene is TRBV7-6, the J gene TRBJ1-6, with 7 bases lining up with TRBD1. From germline, CDR1 is SGHVS and CDR2 FNYEAQ. V dropped 1 base and J dropped 9; count of bases not matched to a gene: 6. This CDR3 has 15 amino acids. CDR3 sequence: CASSLERGPSSPLHF. CDR3 sequence (DNA): TGTGCCAGCAGCTTAGAAAGGGGGCCCAGTTCACCCCTCCACTTT.

This clonotype has only a few counts. The chain uses TRBV4-3 and TRBJ2-3; D gene uncertain. V lost 0 bases, J lost 2 bases, and 12 bases lay in between. CDR3 length: 16 amino acids. CDR1 is LGHNA, CDR2 YSLEER, per germline. CDR3 nucleotide sequence: TGCGCCAGCAGCCAAGATACACCCCTTAACACAGATACGCAGTATTTT. Translated, it gives CASSQDTPLNTDTQYF.

This chain joins TRBV7-8 and TRBJ2-2; 10 bases map to TRBD2. V was clipped by 3 bases and J by 6 bases; unmatched bases: 7. Looked up from germline, CDR1 is SGHVS and CDR2 is FQNEAQ. CDR3 size: 16 residues. CDR3 in amino acids: CASSFTTSGVAGELFF. The CDR3 DNA follows: TGTGCCAGCAGCTTCACTACTAGCGGGGTGGCCGGGGAGCTGTTTTTT.

The table lists this clonotype with a count of one. The chain links TRBV20-1 to TRBJ2-7; the match to TRBD1 covers 8 bases. The CDR3 loop spans 13 amino acids. Germline CDR1 is DFQATT and CDR2 is SNEGSKA (reference sequence). Unmatched junction bases numbered 2, after V lost 2 bases and J lost 2 bases. The CDR3 spells CSARQGAAYEQYF. In DNA form, the CDR3 reads TGCAGTGCTAGACAGGGGGCAGCCTACGAGCAGTACTTC.

This clonotype was observed many times. V gene TRBV7-2 combines with J gene TRBJ2-7; 10 bases line up with TRBD1. Per germline, CDR1 SGHTA and CDR2 FQGNSA. V lost 6 bases to trimming and J lost 3 bases; unmatched junction nucleotides: 5. The CDR3 runs to 14 residues. CDR3 sequence reads: CASSQDRGIYEQYF. The CDR3 nucleotides read TGTGCCAGCAGTCAGGACAGGGGGATCTACGAGCAGTACTTC.

The V call is TRBV6-2 or TRBV6-3, the J call TRBJ1-1, with D hard to call. CDR1 is MNHEY, CDR2 SVGEGT, per germline. V gave up 7 bases and J gave up 1 base, with 7 bases separating them. This CDR3 is 12 amino acids long. The CDR3 protein is CASKRRNTEAFF. The CDR3 nucleotides read TGTGCCAGCAAGAGACGGAACACTGAAGCTTTCTTT.

The chain is built from TRBV7-8 and TRBJ2-6; TRBD1 matches 7 bases. J gave up 4 bases and V 5 bases, and 11 bases lay outside the gene matches. This CDR3 is 17 amino acids long. Looked up from germline, CDR1 is SGHVS and CDR2 is FQNEAQ. Written as DNA, the CDR3 is TGTGCCAGCAGCCCAAAACCGACAGGGTCCGGGGCCAACGTCCTGACTTTC. As protein: CASSPKPTGSGANVLTF.

This clonotype appeared a single time. This rearrangement joins TRBV6-5 to TRBJ2-1; either TRBD1 or TRBD2 may fit D (5 bases each). Germline V CDR1 and CDR2: MNHEY, SVGAGI. The CDR3 loop spans 14 amino acids. Trimming shortened V by 0 bases and J by 8 bases, and 11 bases separated the two germline ends. The CDR3 nucleotides read TGTGCCAGCAGTTACTCAAATCGGGGCGATGAGCAGTTCTTC. It specifies CASSYSNRGDEQFF.

The chain uses TRBV27 and TRBJ2-1; D unresolved. V lost 4 bases, J lost 4 bases, and 11 bases lay in between. The CDR3 has 14 residues. Germline lookup yields CDR1 MNHEY and CDR2 SMNVEV (reference sequence). The CDR3 spells CASSSVQTYNEQFF. Written as DNA, the CDR3 is TGTGCCAGCAGTTCGGTACAGACTTACAATGAGCAGTTCTTC.

V gene TRBV20-1 combines with J gene TRBJ2-3; D possibly corresponds to TRBD2 (6 bases). CDR1 DFQATT and CDR2 SNEGSKA come from the germline V gene (reference sequence). V was clipped by 3 bases and J by 3 bases, with 13 bases between them. The CDR3 totals 14 residues. The CDR3 here is CSASRSRETDTQYF. The CDR3 DNA follows: TGCAGTGCTAGTAGGTCGCGGGAAACAGATACGCAGTATTTT.

Many counts were recorded for this clonotype. This chain joins TRBV7-2 and TRBJ2-3; 7 nucleotides align to TRBD2. V lost 5 bases and J lost 2; bases outside the gene matches: 7. The CDR3 is made up of 15 amino acids. Germline V gene lookup returns CDR1 SGHTA and CDR2 FQGNSA. CDR3 nucleotides: TGTGCCAGCAGCCCTGGTGGGAGGGCCACAGATACGCAGTATTTT. Its protein product is CASSPGGRATDTQYF.

This clonotype has at least ten counts. The chain recombines TRBV7-9 with TRBJ1-1; tentatively, D is TRBD1 (5 bases). This CDR3 region has 14 residues. The V gene lost 0 bases and the J gene lost 6 bases, with 11 bases spanning the gap. CDR1 and CDR2 (germline): SEHNR, FQNEAQ (reference sequence). Written as DNA, the CDR3 is TGTGCCAGCAGCTTAGCGGTCCGGGGCGCTGAAGCTTTCTTT. As protein: CASSLAVRGAEAFF.

This clonotype was found a few times. The rearrangement uses TRBV30 and TRBJ2-7; D is perhaps TRBD1 (6 bases). V lost 5 bases and J lost 1, with 6 bases in between. CDR1 GTSNPN and CDR2 SVGIG come from the germline V gene (reference sequence). The length of the CDR3 is 11 residues. Written as DNA, the CDR3 is TGTGCCTGGGGACAGTCCTACGAGCAGTACTTC. Its protein is CAWGQSYEQYF.

This clonotype was counted a single time. V gene TRBV2 combines with J gene TRBJ1-1, with a possible D match to TRBD1 (5 bases). The CDR3 totals 13 residues. Trimming left V 8 bases short and J 6 bases short, with 16 bases between. Per germline, CDR1 SNHLY and CDR2 FYNNEI. This CDR3 reads CASRWVGDSEAFF. The CDR3 nucleotides are TGTGCCAGCCGATGGGTGGGGGATTCTGAAGCTTTCTTT.